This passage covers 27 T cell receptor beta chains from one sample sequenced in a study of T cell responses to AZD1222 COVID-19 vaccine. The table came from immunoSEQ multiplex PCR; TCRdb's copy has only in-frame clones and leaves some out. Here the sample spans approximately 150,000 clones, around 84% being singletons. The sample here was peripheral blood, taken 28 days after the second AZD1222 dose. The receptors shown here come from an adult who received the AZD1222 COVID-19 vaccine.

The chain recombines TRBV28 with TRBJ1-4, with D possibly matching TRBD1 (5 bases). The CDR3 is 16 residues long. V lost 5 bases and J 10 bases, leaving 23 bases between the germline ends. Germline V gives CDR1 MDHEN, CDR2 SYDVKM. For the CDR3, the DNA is TGTGCCAGCAGTGTCCCGGGAACCGGGGGGGTGGGAAAACTGTTTTTT. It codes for CASSVPGTGGVGKLFF.

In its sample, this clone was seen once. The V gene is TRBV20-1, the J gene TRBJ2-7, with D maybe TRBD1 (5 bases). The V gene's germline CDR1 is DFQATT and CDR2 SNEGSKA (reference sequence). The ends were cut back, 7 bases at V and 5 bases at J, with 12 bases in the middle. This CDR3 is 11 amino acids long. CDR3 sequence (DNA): TGCAGTGTCCCACAGGACAACGAGCAGTACTTC. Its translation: CSVPQDNEQYF.

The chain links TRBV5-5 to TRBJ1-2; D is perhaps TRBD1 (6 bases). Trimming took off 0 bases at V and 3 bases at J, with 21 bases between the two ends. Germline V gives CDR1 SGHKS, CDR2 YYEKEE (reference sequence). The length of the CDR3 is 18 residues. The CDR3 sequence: CASSLGPSLGGTDYGYTF. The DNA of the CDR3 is TGTGCCAGCAGCTTGGGCCCCTCCTTAGGGGGGACTGACTATGGCTACACCTTC. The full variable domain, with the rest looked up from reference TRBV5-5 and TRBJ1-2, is DAGVTQSPTHLIKTRGQQVTLRCSPISGHKSVSWYQQVLGQGPQFIFQYYEKEERGRGNFPDRFSARQFPNYSSELNVNALLLGDSALYLCASSLGPSLGGTDYGYTFGSGTRLTVV.

The CDR3 here is CASSVTSNTQYF. CDR3 nucleotide sequence: TGTGCCAGCAGCGTCACTAGTAATACGCAGTATTTT. This chain links TRBV5-6 with TRBJ2-3, with D perhaps matching TRBD2 (5 bases). The V gene's germline CDR1 is SGHDT and CDR2 YYEEEE. V was pared by 4 bases and J by 7 bases, with 10 bases between. This CDR3 comprises 12 residues. The full variable domain, in which reference TRBV5-6 and TRBJ2-3 provide the parts outside the CDR3, is DAGVTQSPTHLIKTRGQQVTLRCSPKSGHDTVSWYQQALGQGPQFIFQYYEEEERQRGNFPDRFSGHQFPNYSSELNVNALLLGDSALYLCASSVTSNTQYFGPGTRLTVL.

CDR3 DNA sequence: TGCAGTGCTAGTAGTCCCCGGGGGATCGCCGGGGAGCTGTTTTTT. It is translated as CSASSPRGIAGELFF. The chain links TRBV20-1 to TRBJ2-2; perhaps TRBD2 as D (6 bases). CDR3 length equals 15 residues. Germline CDR1 and CDR2: DFQATT and SNEGSKA (reference sequence). The V gene lost 3 bases and the J gene lost 6 bases, with 17 bases spanning the gap.

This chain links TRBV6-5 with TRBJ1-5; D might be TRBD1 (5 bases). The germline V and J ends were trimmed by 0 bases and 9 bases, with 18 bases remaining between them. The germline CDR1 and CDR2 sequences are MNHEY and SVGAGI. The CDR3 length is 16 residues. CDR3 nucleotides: TGTGCCAGCAGTTACTCGATATCAGGGACGTTGCGGCCCCAGCATTTT. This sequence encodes CASSYSISGTLRPQHF.

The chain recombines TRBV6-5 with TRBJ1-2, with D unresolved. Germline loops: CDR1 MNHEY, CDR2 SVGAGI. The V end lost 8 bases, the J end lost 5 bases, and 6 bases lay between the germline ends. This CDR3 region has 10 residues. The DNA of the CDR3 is TGTGCCAGCCGGGGTTATGGCTACACCTTC. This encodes CASRGYGYTF.

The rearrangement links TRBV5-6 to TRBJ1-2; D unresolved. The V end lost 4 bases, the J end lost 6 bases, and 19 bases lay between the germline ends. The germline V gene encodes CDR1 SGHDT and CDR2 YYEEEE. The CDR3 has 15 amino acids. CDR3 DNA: TGTGCCAGCAGCCCGATAAACGACGAGAGGCATGGCTACACCTTC. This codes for CASSPINDERHGYTF.

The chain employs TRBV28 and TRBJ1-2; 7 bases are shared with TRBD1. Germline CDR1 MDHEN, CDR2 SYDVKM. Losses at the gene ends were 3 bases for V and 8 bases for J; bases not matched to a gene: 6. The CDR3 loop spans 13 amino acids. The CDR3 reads CASSFPQGGGYTF. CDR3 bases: TGTGCCAGCAGTTTCCCCCAGGGGGGCGGCTACACCTTC.

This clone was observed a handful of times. The CDR3 loop is CASSFRLAGGRDTQYF. The DNA for the CDR3 is TGTGCCAGCAGTTTTAGGCTAGCGGGGGGGCGGGATACGCAGTATTTT. The V and J genes are TRBV6-5 and TRBJ2-3; 12 bases are shared with TRBD2. Trimming took 4 bases from V and 6 from J; bases not matched to a gene: 8. This CDR3 region has 16 residues. Germline-derived CDR1 and CDR2 are MNHEY and SVGAGI.

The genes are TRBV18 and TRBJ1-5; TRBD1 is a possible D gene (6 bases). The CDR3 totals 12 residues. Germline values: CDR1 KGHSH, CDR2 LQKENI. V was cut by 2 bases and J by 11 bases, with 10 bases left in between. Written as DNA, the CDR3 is TGTGCCAGCTCACCAAGGGAGGGGGCCCAGCATTTT. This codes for CASSPREGAQHF.

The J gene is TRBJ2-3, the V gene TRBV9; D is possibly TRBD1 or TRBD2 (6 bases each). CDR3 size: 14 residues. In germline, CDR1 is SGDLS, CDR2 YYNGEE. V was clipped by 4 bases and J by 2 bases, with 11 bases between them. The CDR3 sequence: CASSPAGHTDTQYF. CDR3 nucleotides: TGTGCCAGCAGCCCGGCGGGACACACAGATACGCAGTATTTT.

In DNA form, the CDR3 reads TGTGCCAGCAGCTTGGGGCTCGCGGACAGGCTGAACACCGGGGAGCTGTTTTTT. Translated: CASSLGLADRLNTGELFF. The chain joins TRBV7-4 to TRBJ2-2, with TRBD1 matching over 7 bases. Germline V gene lookup returns CDR1 SGHVT and CDR2 SQSDAQ. The CDR3 contains 18 residues. With 3 bases clipped from V and 1 base from J, the junction kept 11 bases outside the gene matches.

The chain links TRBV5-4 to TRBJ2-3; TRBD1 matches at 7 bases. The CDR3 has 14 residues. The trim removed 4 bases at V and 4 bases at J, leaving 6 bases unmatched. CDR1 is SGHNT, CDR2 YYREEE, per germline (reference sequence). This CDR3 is CASSDGQAPDTQYF. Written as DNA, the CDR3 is TGTGCCAGCAGCGACGGACAGGCCCCAGATACGCAGTATTTT.

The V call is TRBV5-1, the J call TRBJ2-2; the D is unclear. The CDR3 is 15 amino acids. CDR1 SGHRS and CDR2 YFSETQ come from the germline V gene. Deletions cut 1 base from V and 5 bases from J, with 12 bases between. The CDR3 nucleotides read TGCGCCAGCAGCTTGACCCCGGCCCCAACCGGGGAGCTGTTTTTT. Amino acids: CASSLTPAPTGELFF.

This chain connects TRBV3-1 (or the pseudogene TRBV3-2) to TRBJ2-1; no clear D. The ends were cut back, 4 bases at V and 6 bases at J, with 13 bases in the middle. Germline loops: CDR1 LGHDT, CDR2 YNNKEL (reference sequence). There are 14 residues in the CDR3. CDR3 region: CASSRFEDFNEQFF. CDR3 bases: TGTGCCAGCAGCCGATTCGAGGATTTCAATGAGCAGTTCTTC.

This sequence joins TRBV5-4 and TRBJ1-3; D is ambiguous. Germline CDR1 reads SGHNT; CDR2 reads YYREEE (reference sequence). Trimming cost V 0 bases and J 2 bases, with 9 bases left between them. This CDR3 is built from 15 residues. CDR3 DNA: TGTGCCAGCAGCTTGGCCTCGGGCGCTGGAAACACCATATATTTT. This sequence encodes CASSLASGAGNTIYF.

CDR3 DNA: TGTGCCAGCAGCCCCGATGTAAACTATGGCTACACCTTC. Amino acid sequence: CASSPDVNYGYTF. V gene TRBV7-9 combines with J gene TRBJ1-2; D gene unclear. The V end lost 5 bases, the J end lost 2 bases, and 9 bases lay between the germline ends. The CDR3 is 13 residues long. In germline, CDR1 is SEHNR, CDR2 FQNEAQ (reference sequence).

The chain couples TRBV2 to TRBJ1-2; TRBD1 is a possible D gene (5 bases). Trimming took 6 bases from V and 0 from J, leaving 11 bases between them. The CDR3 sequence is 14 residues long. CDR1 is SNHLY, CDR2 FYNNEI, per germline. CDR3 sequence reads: CASRRDQTNYGYTF. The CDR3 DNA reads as TGTGCCAGCAGGAGGGACCAAACTAACTATGGCTACACCTTC.

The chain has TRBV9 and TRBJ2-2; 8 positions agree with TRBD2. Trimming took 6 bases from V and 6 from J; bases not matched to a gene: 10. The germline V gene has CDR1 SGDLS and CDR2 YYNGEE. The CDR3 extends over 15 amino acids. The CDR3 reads CASTSISGGAGELFF. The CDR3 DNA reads TGTGCCAGCACCAGTATCTCCGGGGGGGCCGGGGAGCTGTTTTTT.

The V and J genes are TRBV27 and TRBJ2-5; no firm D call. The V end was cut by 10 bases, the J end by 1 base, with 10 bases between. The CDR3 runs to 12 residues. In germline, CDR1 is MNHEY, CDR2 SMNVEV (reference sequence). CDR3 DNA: TGTGCCACGAAGGGTTTCCAAGAGACCCAGTACTTC. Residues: CATKGFQETQYF.

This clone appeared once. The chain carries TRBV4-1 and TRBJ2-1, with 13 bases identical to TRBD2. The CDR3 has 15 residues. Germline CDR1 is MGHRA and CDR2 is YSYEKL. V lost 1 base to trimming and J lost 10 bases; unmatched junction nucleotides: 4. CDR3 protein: CASSQALTSGGEQFF. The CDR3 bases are TGCGCCAGCAGCCAAGCACTGACTAGCGGGGGGGAGCAGTTCTTC.

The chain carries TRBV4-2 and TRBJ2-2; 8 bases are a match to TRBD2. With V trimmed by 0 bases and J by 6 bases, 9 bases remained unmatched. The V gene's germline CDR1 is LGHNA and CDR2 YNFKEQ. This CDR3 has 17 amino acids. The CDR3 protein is CASSQDELAVRAGELFF. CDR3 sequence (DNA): TGTGCCAGCAGCCAAGACGAACTAGCGGTCAGGGCCGGGGAGCTGTTTTTT.

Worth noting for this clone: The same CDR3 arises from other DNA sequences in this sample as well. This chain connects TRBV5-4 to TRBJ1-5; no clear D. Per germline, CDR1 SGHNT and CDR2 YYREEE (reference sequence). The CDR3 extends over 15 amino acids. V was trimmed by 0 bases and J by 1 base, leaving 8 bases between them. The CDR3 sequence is CASSLDGGSNQPQHF. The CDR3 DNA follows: TGTGCCAGCAGCTTGGACGGAGGCAGCAATCAGCCCCAGCATTTT. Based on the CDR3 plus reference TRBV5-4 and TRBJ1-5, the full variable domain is ETGVTQSPTHLIKTRGQQVTLRCSSQSGHNTVSWYQQALGQGPQFIFQYYREEENGRGNFPPRFSGLQFPNYSSELNVNALELDDSALYLCASSLDGGSNQPQHFGDGTRLSIL.

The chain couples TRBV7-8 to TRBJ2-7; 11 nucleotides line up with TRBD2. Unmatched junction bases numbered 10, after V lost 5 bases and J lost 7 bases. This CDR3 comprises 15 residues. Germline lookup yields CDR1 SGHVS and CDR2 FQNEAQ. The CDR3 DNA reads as TGTGCCAGCAGCCCGAAGAGGACTAGCGGGTGGGAGCAGTACTTC. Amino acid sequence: CASSPKRTSGWEQYF.

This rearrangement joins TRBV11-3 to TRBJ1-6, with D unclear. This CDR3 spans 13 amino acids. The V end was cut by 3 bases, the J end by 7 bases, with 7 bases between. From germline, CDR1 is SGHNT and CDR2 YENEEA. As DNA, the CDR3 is TGTGCCAGCAGCTTTAACTTAAATTCACCCCTCCACTTT. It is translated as CASSFNLNSPLHF. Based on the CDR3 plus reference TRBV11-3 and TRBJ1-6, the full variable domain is EAGVVQSPRYKIIEKKQPVAFWCNPISGHNTLYWYLQNLGQGPELLIRYENEEAVDDSQLPKDRFSAERLKGVDSTLKIQPAELGDSAVYLCASSFNLNSPLHFGNGTRLTVT.

The CDR3 DNA sequence: TGTGCCAGCAGCCCGCAGACTCCCTCTAGCACAGATACGCAGTATTTT. Amino acid sequence: CASSPQTPSSTDTQYF. The rearrangement links TRBV3-1 (or the pseudogene TRBV3-2) to TRBJ2-3; D not resolved. This CDR3 comprises 16 residues. Germline CDR1 and CDR2: LGHDT and YNNKEL (reference sequence). The V end was cut by 4 bases, the J end by 0 bases, with 14 bases between.